This T cell receptor beta chain was profiled in a study of control samples from healthy donors and cancer patients. This clone was found a few times. Germline V CDR1 and CDR2: MNHEY, SMNVEV (reference sequence). V was pared by 0 bases and J by 0 bases, with 12 bases between. The CDR3 is made up of 17 amino acids. Sequencing was performed with immunoSEQ multiplex PCR; in TCRdb, only in-frame clones are kept and a portion is missing. This table has under 140,000 clones, roughly 90% appearing once. The receptor's source is a woman in her sixties with lung cancer. The sample was PBMCs. The chain joins TRBV27 to TRBJ2-1; D gene unclear. CDR3 residues: CASSLSLGSSSYNEQFF. In DNA form, the CDR3 reads TGTGCCAGCAGTTTATCCCTGGGTTCGAGCTCCTACAATGAGCAGTTCTTC.